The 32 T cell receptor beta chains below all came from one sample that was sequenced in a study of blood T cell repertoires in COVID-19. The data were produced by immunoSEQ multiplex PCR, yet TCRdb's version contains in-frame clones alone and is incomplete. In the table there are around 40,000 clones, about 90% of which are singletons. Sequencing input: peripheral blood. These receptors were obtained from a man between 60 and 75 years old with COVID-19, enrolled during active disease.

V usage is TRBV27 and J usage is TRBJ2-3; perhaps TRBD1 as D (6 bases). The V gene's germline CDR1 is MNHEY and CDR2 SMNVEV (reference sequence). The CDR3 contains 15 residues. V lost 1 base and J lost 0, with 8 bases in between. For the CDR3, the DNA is TGTGCCAGCAGTTTATTGGACAGAAGCACAGATACGCAGTATTTT. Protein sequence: CASSLLDRSTDTQYF.

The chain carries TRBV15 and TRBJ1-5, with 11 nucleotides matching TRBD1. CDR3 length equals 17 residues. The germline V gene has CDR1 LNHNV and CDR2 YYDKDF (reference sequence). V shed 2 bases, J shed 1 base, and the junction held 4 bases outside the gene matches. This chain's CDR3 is CATSRSGQGGSNQPQHF. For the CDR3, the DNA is TGTGCCACCAGCAGATCGGGACAGGGGGGGAGCAATCAGCCCCAGCATTTT. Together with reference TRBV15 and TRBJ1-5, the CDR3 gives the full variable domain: DAMVIQNPRYQVTQFGKPVTLSCSQTLNHNVMYWYQQKSSQAPKLLFHYYDKDFNNEADTPDNFQSRRPNTSFCFLDIRSPGLGDTAMYLCATSRSGQGGSNQPQHFGDGTRLSIL.

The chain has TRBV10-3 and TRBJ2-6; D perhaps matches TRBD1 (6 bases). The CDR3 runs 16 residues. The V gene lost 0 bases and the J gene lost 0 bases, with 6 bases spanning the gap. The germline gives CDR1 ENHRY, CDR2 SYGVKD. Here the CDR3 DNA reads TGTGCCATCAGTGAGTCAGGGGGCTCTGGGGCCAACGTCCTGACTTTC. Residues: CAISESGGSGANVLTF.

The CDR3 coding sequence is TGTGCCACCAGTGATCCTTACTCCCCCCGGCTAGCGGGAGACAATGAGCAGTTCTTC. It encodes CATSDPYSPRLAGDNEQFF. The chain couples TRBV24-1 to TRBJ2-1; 10 bases match TRBD2. Germline V gene data show CDR1 as KGHDR and CDR2 as SFDVKD. The junction had 15 bases not matched to a gene; V was cut back by 3 bases and J by 5 bases. The CDR3 length is 19 residues.

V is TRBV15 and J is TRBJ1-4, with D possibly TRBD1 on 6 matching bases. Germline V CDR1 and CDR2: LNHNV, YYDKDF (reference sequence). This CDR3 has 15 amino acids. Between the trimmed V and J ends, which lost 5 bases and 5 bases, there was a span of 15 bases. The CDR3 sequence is CATSRRGGRNEKLFF. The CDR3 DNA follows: TGTGCCACCAGCCGTCGGGGGGGCAGGAATGAAAAACTGTTTTTT.

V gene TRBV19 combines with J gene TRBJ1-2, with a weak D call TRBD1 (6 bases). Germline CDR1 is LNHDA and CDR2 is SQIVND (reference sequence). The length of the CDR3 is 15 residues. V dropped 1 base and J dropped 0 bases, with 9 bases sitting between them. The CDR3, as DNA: TGTGCCAGTAGTATAGGACAGGCAACTAACTATGGCTACACCTTC. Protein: CASSIGQATNYGYTF.

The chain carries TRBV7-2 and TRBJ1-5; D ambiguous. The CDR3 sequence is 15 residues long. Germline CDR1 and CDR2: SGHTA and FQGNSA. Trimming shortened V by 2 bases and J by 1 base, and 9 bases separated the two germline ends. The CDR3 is CASSLYSVSNQPQHF. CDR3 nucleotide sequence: TGTGCCAGCAGCTTATATTCCGTGAGCAATCAGCCCCAGCATTTT.

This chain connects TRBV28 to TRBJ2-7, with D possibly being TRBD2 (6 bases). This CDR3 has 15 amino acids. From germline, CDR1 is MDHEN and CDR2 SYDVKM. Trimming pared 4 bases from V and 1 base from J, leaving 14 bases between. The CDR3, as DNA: TGTGCCAGCAGTTCGGTGCGGGAAGGATCCTACGAGCAGTACTTC. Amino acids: CASSSVREGSYEQYF.

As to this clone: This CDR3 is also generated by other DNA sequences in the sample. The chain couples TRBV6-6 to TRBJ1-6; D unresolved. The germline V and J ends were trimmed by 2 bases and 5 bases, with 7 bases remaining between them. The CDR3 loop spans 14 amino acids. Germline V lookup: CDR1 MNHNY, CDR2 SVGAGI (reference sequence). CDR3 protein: CASSYPEDNSPLHF. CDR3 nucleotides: TGTGCCAGCAGTTACCCAGAAGATAATTCACCCCTCCACTTT.

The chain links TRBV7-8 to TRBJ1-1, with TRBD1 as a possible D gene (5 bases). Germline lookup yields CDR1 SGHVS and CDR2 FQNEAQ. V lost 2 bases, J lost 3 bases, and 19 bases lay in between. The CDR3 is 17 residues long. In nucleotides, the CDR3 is TGTGCCAGCAGCTTAAGGGGAAAAACCGCTCCGGACACTGAAGCTTTCTTT. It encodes CASSLRGKTAPDTEAFF.

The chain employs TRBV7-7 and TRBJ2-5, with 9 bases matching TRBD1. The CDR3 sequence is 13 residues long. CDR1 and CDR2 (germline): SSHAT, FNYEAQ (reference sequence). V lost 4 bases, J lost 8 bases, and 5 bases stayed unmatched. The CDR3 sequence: CASSSGTGLTQYF. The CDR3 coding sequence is TGTGCCAGCAGCTCCGGGACAGGGCTTACCCAGTACTTC. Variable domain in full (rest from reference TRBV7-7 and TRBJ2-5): GAGVSQSPRYKVTKRGQDVTLRCDPISSHATLYWYQQALGQGPEFLTYFNYEAQPDKSGLPSDRFSAERPEGSISTLTIQRTEQRDSAMYRCASSSGTGLTQYFGPGTRLLVL.

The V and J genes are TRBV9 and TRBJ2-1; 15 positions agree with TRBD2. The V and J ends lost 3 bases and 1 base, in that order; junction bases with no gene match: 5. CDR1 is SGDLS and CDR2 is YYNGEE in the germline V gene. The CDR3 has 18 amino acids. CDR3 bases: TGTGCCAGCAGCGACGGGACTAGCGGGAGGTCTTCCTACAATGAGCAGTTCTTC. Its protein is CASSDGTSGRSSYNEQFF.

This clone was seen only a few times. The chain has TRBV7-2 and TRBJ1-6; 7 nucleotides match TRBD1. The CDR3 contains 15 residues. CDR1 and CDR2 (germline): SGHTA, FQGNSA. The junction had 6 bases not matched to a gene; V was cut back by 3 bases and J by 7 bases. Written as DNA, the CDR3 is TGTGCCAGCAGCTTCCGGGACAGTAGAAATTCACCCCTCCACTTT. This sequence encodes CASSFRDSRNSPLHF. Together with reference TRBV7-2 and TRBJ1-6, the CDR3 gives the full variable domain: GAGVSQSPSNKVTEKGKDVELRCDPISGHTALYWYRQSLGQGLEFLIYFQGNSAPDKSGLPSDRFSAERTGGSVSTLTIQRTQQEDSAVYLCASSFRDSRNSPLHFGNGTRLTVT.

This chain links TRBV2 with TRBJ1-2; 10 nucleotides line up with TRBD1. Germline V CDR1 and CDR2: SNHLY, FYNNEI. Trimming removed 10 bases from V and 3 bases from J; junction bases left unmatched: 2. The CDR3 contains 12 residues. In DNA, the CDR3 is TGTGCCACCGGACAGGGGGACTATGGCTACACCTTC. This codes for CATGQGDYGYTF.

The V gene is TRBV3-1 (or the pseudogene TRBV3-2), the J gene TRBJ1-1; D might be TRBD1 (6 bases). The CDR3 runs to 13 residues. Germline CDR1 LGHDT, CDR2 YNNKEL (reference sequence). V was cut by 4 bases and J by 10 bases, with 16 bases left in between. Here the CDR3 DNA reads TGTGCCAGCAGCCGGTACCCACAGGGTGTAGCTTTCTTT. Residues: CASSRYPQGVAFF.

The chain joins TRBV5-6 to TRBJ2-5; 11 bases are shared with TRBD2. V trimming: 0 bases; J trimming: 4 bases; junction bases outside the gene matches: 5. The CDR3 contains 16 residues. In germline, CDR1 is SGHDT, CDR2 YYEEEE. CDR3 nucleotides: TGTGCCAGCAGCTTGGGACTAGCGGGATCGGGAGAGACCCAGTACTTC. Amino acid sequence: CASSLGLAGSGETQYF.

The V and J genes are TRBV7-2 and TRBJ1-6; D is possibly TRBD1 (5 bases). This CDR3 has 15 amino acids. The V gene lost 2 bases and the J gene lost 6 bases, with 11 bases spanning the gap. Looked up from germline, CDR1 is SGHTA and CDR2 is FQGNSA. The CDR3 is CASSLSTGGNSPLHF. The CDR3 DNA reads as TGTGCCAGCAGCTTAAGCACAGGCGGTAATTCACCCCTCCACTTT. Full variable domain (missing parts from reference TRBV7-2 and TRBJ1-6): GAGVSQSPSNKVTEKGKDVELRCDPISGHTALYWYRQSLGQGLEFLIYFQGNSAPDKSGLPSDRFSAERTGGSVSTLTIQRTQQEDSAVYLCASSLSTGGNSPLHFGNGTRLTVT.

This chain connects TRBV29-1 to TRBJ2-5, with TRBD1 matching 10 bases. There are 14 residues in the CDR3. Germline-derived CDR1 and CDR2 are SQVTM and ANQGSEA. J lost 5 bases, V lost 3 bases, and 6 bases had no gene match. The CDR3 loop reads CSVETGGFRETQYF. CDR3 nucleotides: TGCAGCGTTGAGACAGGGGGCTTTAGGGAGACCCAGTACTTC.

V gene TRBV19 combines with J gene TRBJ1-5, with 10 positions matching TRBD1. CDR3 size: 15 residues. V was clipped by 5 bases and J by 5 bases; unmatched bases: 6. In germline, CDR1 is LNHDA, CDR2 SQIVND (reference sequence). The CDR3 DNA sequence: TGTGCCAGTAGTTCTACTGACAGGGGGCATCAGCCCCAGCATTTT. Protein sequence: CASSSTDRGHQPQHF.

The CDR3 reads CASGLAPEGATEAFF. The CDR3 nucleotides are TGTGCTAGTGGTTTAGCTCCCGAGGGGGCCACTGAAGCTTTCTTT. V usage is TRBV12-5 and J usage is TRBJ1-1; 7 bases match TRBD1. With V trimmed by 3 bases and J by 4 bases, 8 bases remained unmatched. CDR3 size: 15 residues. CDR1 and CDR2 (germline): LGHNT, FRNRAP.

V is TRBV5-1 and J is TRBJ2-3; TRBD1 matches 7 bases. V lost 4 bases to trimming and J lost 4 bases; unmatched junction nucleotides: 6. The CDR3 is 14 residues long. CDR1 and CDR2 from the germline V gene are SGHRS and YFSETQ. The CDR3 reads CASSLGQVADTQYF. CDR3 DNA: TGCGCCAGCAGCCTCGGACAGGTCGCAGATACGCAGTATTTT.

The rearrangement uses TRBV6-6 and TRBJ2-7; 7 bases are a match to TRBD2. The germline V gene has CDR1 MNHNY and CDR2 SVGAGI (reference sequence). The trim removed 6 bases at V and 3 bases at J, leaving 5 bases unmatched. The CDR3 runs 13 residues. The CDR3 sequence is CASSPLADYEQYF. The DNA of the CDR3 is TGTGCCAGCAGCCCGCTAGCGGACTACGAGCAGTACTTC.

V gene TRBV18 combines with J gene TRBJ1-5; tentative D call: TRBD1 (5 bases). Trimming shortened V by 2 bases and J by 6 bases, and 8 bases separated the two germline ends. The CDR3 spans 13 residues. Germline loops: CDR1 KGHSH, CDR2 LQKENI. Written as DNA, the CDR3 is TGTGCCAGCTCACCAAGGGGTACTCAGCCCCAGCATTTT. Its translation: CASSPRGTQPQHF.

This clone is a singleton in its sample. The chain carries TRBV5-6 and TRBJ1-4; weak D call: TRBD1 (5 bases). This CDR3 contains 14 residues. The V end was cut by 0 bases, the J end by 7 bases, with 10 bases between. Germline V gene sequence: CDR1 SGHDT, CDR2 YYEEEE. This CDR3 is CASSLGQGSEKLFF. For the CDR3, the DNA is TGTGCCAGCAGCTTGGGTCAGGGAAGTGAAAAACTGTTTTTT.

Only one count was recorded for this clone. The CDR3 loop is CASSSPQGTTEAFF. The CDR3 coding sequence is TGTGCCAGCAGTTCCCCCCAGGGTACCACTGAAGCTTTCTTT. The chain recombines TRBV27 with TRBJ1-1; a possible D gene is TRBD1 (5 bases). Germline V gene sequence: CDR1 MNHEY, CDR2 SMNVEV (reference sequence). The length of the CDR3 is 14 residues. Trimming took 4 bases from V and 4 from J, leaving 13 bases between them.

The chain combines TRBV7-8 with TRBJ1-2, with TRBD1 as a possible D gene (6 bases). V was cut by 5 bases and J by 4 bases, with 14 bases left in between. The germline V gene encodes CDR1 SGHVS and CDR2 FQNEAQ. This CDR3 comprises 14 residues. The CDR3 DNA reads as TGTGCCAGCAGCCCCGACAGGTTTACCTATGGCTACACCTTC. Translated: CASSPDRFTYGYTF.

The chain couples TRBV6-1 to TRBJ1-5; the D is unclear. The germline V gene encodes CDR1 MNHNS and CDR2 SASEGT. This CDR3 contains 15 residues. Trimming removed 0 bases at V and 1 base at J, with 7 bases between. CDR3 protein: CASSEAVRSNQPQHF. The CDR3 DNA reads TGTGCCAGCAGTGAAGCGGTCCGGAGCAATCAGCCCCAGCATTTT.

The CDR3 loop is CSAPNFEGGNTEAFF. Written as DNA, the CDR3 is TGCAGCGCCCCTAATTTTGAGGGTGGGAACACTGAAGCTTTCTTT. The V gene is TRBV29-1, the J gene TRBJ1-1, with unresolved D. CDR3 length: 15 amino acids. Germline assignment: CDR1 SQVTM and CDR2 ANQGSEA. Trimming took 7 bases from V and 1 from J, leaving 19 bases between them.

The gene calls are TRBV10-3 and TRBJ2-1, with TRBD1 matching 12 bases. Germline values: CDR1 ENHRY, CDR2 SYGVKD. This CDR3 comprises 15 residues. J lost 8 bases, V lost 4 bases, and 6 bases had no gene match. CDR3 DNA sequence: TGTGCCATCAGTGGAGGGACAGGGGGCTTCGATGAGCAGTTCTTC. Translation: CAISGGTGGFDEQFF.

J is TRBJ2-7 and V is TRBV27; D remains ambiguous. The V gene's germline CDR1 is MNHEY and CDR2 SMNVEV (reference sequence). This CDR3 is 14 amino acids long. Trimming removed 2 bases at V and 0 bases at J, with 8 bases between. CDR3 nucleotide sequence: TGTGCCAGCAGTTTAAAGATACACTCCTACGAGCAGTACTTC. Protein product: CASSLKIHSYEQYF.

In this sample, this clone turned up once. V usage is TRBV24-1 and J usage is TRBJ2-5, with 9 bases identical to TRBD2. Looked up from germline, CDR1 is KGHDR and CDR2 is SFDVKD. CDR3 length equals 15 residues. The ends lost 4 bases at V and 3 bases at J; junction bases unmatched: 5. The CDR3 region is CATSDLTSGKETQYF. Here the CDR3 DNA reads TGTGCCACCAGTGACCTGACTAGCGGCAAAGAGACCCAGTACTTC.

The CDR3 loop is CASSQWAGAGNQPQHF. The CDR3, as DNA: TGCGCCAGCAGCCAATGGGCAGGGGCGGGCAATCAGCCCCAGCATTTT. The chain uses TRBV4-1 and TRBJ1-5, with D tentatively TRBD1 (6 bases). This CDR3 contains 16 residues. Germline V CDR1 and CDR2: MGHRA, YSYEKL. Trimming left V 2 bases short and J 2 bases short, with 13 bases between.